The 31 T cell receptor beta chains listed next were all sequenced from one sample in a study of Ad26.COV2.S vaccination and SARS-CoV-2 variants. Data came from immunoSEQ multiplex PCR; TCRdb stores just in-frame clones and leaves some out. The sample lists about 350,000 clones; 75% to 90% were seen once. Sample treatment: around 19 received Ad26.COV2.S at low or high dose, single or two shots; about 5 received placebo; per-sample allocation not given. Samples were taken on day 63 after the first vaccine or placebo injection. The source was peripheral blood, collected in a trial of Ad26.COV2.S vaccine versus placebo. The receptors here all came from a person between 18 and 65 years old who received the Ad26.COV2.S COVID-19 vaccine or a placebo.

This clone was detected once. The rearrangement uses TRBV11-3 and TRBJ1-1; 8 bases match TRBD1. After removal of 5 bases from V and 1 base from J, the junction contained 6 bases not matched to a gene. The CDR3 is 15 residues long. Germline CDR1 reads SGHNT; CDR2 reads YENEEA. CDR3 bases: TGTGCCAGCAGCCCGCGGACAGGGCCGAACACTGAAGCTTTCTTT. It is translated as CASSPRTGPNTEAFF.

V gene TRBV15 combines with J gene TRBJ1-4; tentative D call: TRBD1 (5 bases). CDR1 is LNHNV, CDR2 YYDKDF, per germline (reference sequence). CDR3 size: 16 residues. Trimming left V 1 base short and J 6 bases short, with 15 bases between. In DNA, the CDR3 is TGTGCCACCAGCAGAGGGTCCAGGGCTAAGGATGAAAAACTGTTTTTT. Translating gives CATSRGSRAKDEKLFF.

The rearrangement links TRBV4-1 to TRBJ2-7; the match to TRBD2 covers 7 bases. The germline V gene encodes CDR1 MGHRA and CDR2 YSYEKL. Germline trimming cut 4 bases from V and 0 bases from J; bases unmatched to any gene: 9. The CDR3 sequence is 16 residues long. CDR3 DNA sequence: TGCGCCAGCAGCCCCCCAAGAGCGGGAAGCTCCTACGAGCAGTACTTC. Translation gives CASSPPRAGSSYEQYF.

The genes are TRBV28 and TRBJ2-7; no definite D call. Germline CDR1 and CDR2: MDHEN and SYDVKM. Trimming cost V 6 bases and J 7 bases, with 10 bases left between them. The CDR3 runs to 11 residues. CDR3 DNA: TGTGCCAGCAGGACGCTGGGGGAGCAGTACTTC. Translating it yields CASRTLGEQYF. Full variable domain (rest looked up from reference TRBV28 and TRBJ2-7): DVKVTQSSRYLVKRTGEKVFLECVQDMDHENMFWYRQDPGLGLRLIYFSYDVKMKEKGDIPEGYSVSREKKERFSLILESASTNQTSMYLCASRTLGEQYFGPGTRLTVT.

This clone came up once. This sequence joins TRBV7-9 and TRBJ2-7; 7 nucleotides match TRBD1. The V segment lost 5 bases and the J segment 6 bases; nucleotides outside the gene matches: 13. This CDR3 region has 15 residues. CDR1 is SEHNR, CDR2 FQNEAQ, per germline (reference sequence). CDR3: CASSEDRIPFSEQYF. CDR3 bases: TGTGCCAGCAGCGAGGACAGGATCCCTTTCTCCGAGCAGTACTTC.

This sequence joins TRBV3-1 (or the pseudogene TRBV3-2) and TRBJ2-7; no clear D gene. V was cut by 0 bases and J by 0 bases, with 9 bases left in between. Per the germline V gene, CDR1 is LGHDT and CDR2 is YNNKEL (reference sequence). CDR3 length: 15 residues. The CDR3 is CASSQDWAGSYEQYF. The CDR3, as DNA: TGTGCCAGCAGCCAAGATTGGGCAGGCTCCTACGAGCAGTACTTC.

The V and J genes are TRBV7-9 and TRBJ2-7; TRBD2 matches at 7 bases. V trimming: 0 bases; J trimming: 3 bases; junction bases outside the gene matches: 8. Germline loops: CDR1 SEHNR, CDR2 FQNEAQ (reference sequence). There are 16 residues in the CDR3. CDR3 in amino acids: CASSLAGGRNYYEQYF. CDR3 bases: TGTGCCAGCAGCTTAGCCGGGGGGAGGAATTACTACGAGCAGTACTTC.

The chain recombines TRBV4-1 with TRBJ2-1, with 7 bases lining up with TRBD1. The germline gives CDR1 MGHRA, CDR2 YSYEKL. With V trimmed by 2 bases and J by 6 bases, 1 base remained unmatched. The CDR3 is 13 residues long. The CDR3 DNA reads TGCGCCAGCAGCCAACAGGGGGTCAATGAGCAGTTCTTC. It encodes CASSQQGVNEQFF.

The V call is TRBV2, the J call TRBJ2-1; D gene ambiguous. This CDR3 has 11 residues. Trimming took 7 bases from V and 4 from J, leaving 5 bases between them. Per germline, CDR1 SNHLY and CDR2 FYNNEI. The CDR3 DNA reads TGTGCCAGCAATAAATACAATGAGCAGTTCTTC. It translates to CASNKYNEQFF.

The chain joins TRBV7-2 to TRBJ2-3, with 8 bases identical to TRBD1. Germline CDR1 reads SGHTA; CDR2 reads FQGNSA. The CDR3 spans 17 residues. The V segment lost 2 bases and the J segment 2 bases; nucleotides outside the gene matches: 9. The DNA for the CDR3 is TGTGCCAGCAGCTTATCCCGACAGGGGCGGGCCACAGATACGCAGTATTTT. Protein: CASSLSRQGRATDTQYF.

This chain uses TRBV7-2 with TRBJ2-3; D call uncertain. The V gene lost 1 base and the J gene lost 2 bases, with 10 bases spanning the gap. CDR1 and CDR2 from the germline V gene are SGHTA and FQGNSA. CDR3 size: 15 residues. CDR3 protein: CASSLDRTYTDTQYF. Written as DNA, the CDR3 is TGTGCCAGCAGCTTAGATCGAACTTACACAGATACGCAGTATTTT.

The V call is TRBV24-1, the J call TRBJ2-5; perhaps TRBD2 as D (5 bases). V lost 3 bases and J 5 bases, leaving 9 bases between the germline ends. The CDR3 contains 13 residues. Germline V gives CDR1 KGHDR, CDR2 SFDVKD. The CDR3 region is CATSDGGTETQYF. CDR3 coding DNA: TGTGCCACCAGTGATGGAGGTACCGAGACCCAGTACTTC.

DNA of the CDR3: TGTGCCAGCAGCCGGACTAGCGGGGGAGCCGTTGCCAAAAACATTCAGTACTTC. It codes for CASSRTSGGAVAKNIQYF. The chain couples TRBV4-2 to TRBJ2-4; 13 bases line up with TRBD2. The CDR3 is 18 amino acids. Germline V gene lookup returns CDR1 LGHNA and CDR2 YNFKEQ. V lost 4 bases and J lost 1; bases outside the gene matches: 7.

V and J are TRBV14 and TRBJ1-6; 10 bases are a match to TRBD1. Germline V gene data show CDR1 as SGHDN and CDR2 as FVKESK. This CDR3 is 23 amino acids long. The ends lost 5 bases at V and 3 bases at J; junction bases unmatched: 25. In nucleotides, the CDR3 is TGTGCCAGCAGCTCCCGGGGACAGGGGACTTCGAGGGGAGGGAGGGGCTATAATTCACCCCTCCACTTT. It translates to CASSSRGQGTSRGGRGYNSPLHF. The full variable domain, in which reference TRBV14 and TRBJ1-6 provide the parts outside the CDR3, is EAGVTQFPSHSVIEKGQTVTLRCDPISGHDNLYWYRRVMGKEIKFLLHFVKESKQDESGMPNNRFLAERTGGTYSTLKVQPAELEDSGVYFCASSSRGQGTSRGGRGYNSPLHFGNGTRLTVT.

The rearrangement uses TRBV7-4 and TRBJ2-5; a weak D match, TRBD2 (6 bases). CDR3 length: 17 amino acids. Trimming shortened V by 3 bases and J by 7 bases, and 24 bases separated the two germline ends. CDR1 and CDR2 (germline): SGHVT, SQSDAQ. The CDR3 region is CASSFLMGSGGPRTQYF. The CDR3 nucleotides are TGTGCCAGCAGCTTCCTAATGGGTAGCGGTGGTCCTCGGACCCAGTACTTC.

V gene TRBV9 combines with J gene TRBJ1-3, with 8 bases identical to TRBD1. Germline loops: CDR1 SGDLS, CDR2 YYNGEE. The V gene end was trimmed by 2 bases and the J gene end by 0 bases; junction bases not matched to a gene: 10. The CDR3 is 18 amino acids. The CDR3 loop is CASSVGGGDRISGNTIYF. In nucleotides, the CDR3 is TGTGCCAGCAGCGTGGGGGGTGGGGACAGGATCTCTGGAAACACCATATATTTT.

This clone was picked up a small number of times. This chain uses TRBV5-6 with TRBJ2-6; possibly TRBD1 for D (6 bases). Germline V gene sequence: CDR1 SGHDT, CDR2 YYEEEE. The CDR3 has 18 residues. V was trimmed by 0 bases and J by 2 bases, leaving 15 bases between them. Here the CDR3 reads CASSLGAGVIAGANVLTF. CDR3 DNA sequence: TGTGCCAGCAGCTTGGGCGCAGGGGTTATCGCTGGGGCCAACGTCCTGACTTTC.

The chain uses TRBV21-1 and TRBJ1-1. TRBV21-1 counts as a pseudogene. The CDR3 loop spans 17 amino acids. CDR3 protein: CASSKRGQRGMNTEAFF. DNA for the CDR3: TGTGCCAGCAGCAAAAGAGGGCAGCGGGGGATGAACACTGAAGCTTTCTTT.

Here the CDR3 DNA reads TGTGCCAGCAGCGTAGGGGCAGGGGGCTATCAGCCCCAGCATTTT. Protein sequence: CASSVGAGGYQPQHF. The chain links TRBV9 to TRBJ1-5; 8 bases map to TRBD1. The ends lost 0 bases at V and 5 bases at J; junction bases unmatched: 4. In germline, CDR1 is SGDLS, CDR2 YYNGEE. This CDR3 contains 15 residues.

The V and J genes are TRBV19 and TRBJ1-4; D is uncertain. Germline CDR1 and CDR2: LNHDA and SQIVND (reference sequence). The CDR3 length is 14 residues. V was pared by 2 bases and J by 8 bases, with 12 bases between. The CDR3 loop reads CASSILRGGEKLFF. The CDR3 DNA reads as TGTGCCAGTAGTATACTACGGGGTGGGGAAAAACTGTTTTTT.

The rearrangement joins TRBV25-1 to TRBJ2-1; 8 positions agree with TRBD2. The CDR3 contains 17 residues. V shed 4 bases and J 2 bases; nucleotides not matched to a gene: 10. Germline lookup yields CDR1 MGHDK and CDR2 SYGVNS. Written as DNA, the CDR3 is TGTGCCAGCAGTGCCCCCGGTGGTAGCGGGACCTACAATGAGCAGTTCTTC. As protein: CASSAPGGSGTYNEQFF.

V and J are TRBV10-3 and TRBJ2-1; TRBD2 aligns across 8 bases. The germline V gene has CDR1 ENHRY and CDR2 SYGVKD. This CDR3 has 13 residues. Losses at the gene ends were 6 bases for V and 7 bases for J; bases not matched to a gene: 5. As DNA, the CDR3 is TGTGCCATCAGCACAGCGGGAGAGAATGAGCAGTTCTTC. It is translated as CAISTAGENEQFF.

The table lists this clone with a count of one. This chain joins TRBV11-2 and TRBJ2-7; D gene uncertain. V dropped 0 bases and J dropped 0 bases, with 6 bases sitting between them. Germline CDR1 is SGHAT and CDR2 is FQNNGV. This CDR3 is built from 14 residues. The CDR3 is CASSLDPTSYEQYF. DNA of the CDR3: TGTGCCAGCAGCTTAGACCCGACCTCCTACGAGCAGTACTTC.

The V gene is TRBV5-1, the J gene TRBJ1-6; 11 bases align to TRBD1. Germline values: CDR1 SGHRS, CDR2 YFSETQ. The CDR3 runs 17 residues. V lost 0 bases to trimming and J lost 7 bases; unmatched junction nucleotides: 6. DNA for the CDR3: TGCGCCAGCAGCTTGGCCGGACAGGGGGCGGGGAATTCACCCCTCCACTTT. Residues: CASSLAGQGAGNSPLHF.

This chain joins TRBV4-2 and TRBJ1-3; D gene ambiguous. The ends were cut back, 3 bases at V and 0 bases at J, with 9 bases in the middle. This CDR3 spans 15 amino acids. The germline CDR1 and CDR2 sequences are LGHNA and YNFKEQ. CDR3 nucleotide sequence: TGTGCCAGCAGCCAGGATAACTTCTCTGGAAACACCATATATTTT. This sequence encodes CASSQDNFSGNTIYF.

This clone was seen a handful of times. V gene TRBV13 combines with J gene TRBJ2-7; weak D call: TRBD1 (8 bases). Germline values: CDR1 PRHDT, CDR2 FYEKMQ (reference sequence). V lost 5 bases and J 6 bases, leaving 14 bases between the germline ends. The CDR3 has 13 residues. CDR3 amino acids: CASSPYRGGEQYF. The CDR3 bases are TGTGCCAGCAGCCCATACAGGGGGGGCGAGCAGTACTTC. The full variable domain, rest sourced from reference TRBV13 and TRBJ2-7, is AAGVIQSPRHLIKEKRETATLKCYPIPRHDTVYWYQQGPGQDPQFLISFYEKMQSDKGSIPDRFSAQQFSDYHSELNMSSLELGDSALYFCASSPYRGGEQYFGPGTRLTVT.

The chain employs TRBV19 and TRBJ2-3; 7 nucleotides agree with TRBD2. This CDR3 region has 15 residues. V lost 3 bases and J lost 3; bases outside the gene matches: 6. CDR1 and CDR2 (germline): LNHDA, SQIVND (reference sequence). CDR3 sequence reads: CASSIERTRTDTQYF. In DNA form, the CDR3 reads TGTGCCAGTAGTATCGAGAGGACTAGAACAGATACGCAGTATTTT.

This chain joins TRBV5-1 and TRBJ1-2; no reliable D call. CDR3 length: 13 residues. Germline CDR1 is SGHRS and CDR2 is YFSETQ. Trimming removed 0 bases at V and 8 bases at J, with 11 bases between. This chain's CDR3 is CASSLAGLEGYTF. CDR3 in DNA: TGCGCCAGCAGCTTGGCGGGGTTAGAGGGCTACACCTTC.

This clone was seen just once. The chain uses TRBV2 and TRBJ1-5; D is perhaps TRBD1 (6 bases). V shed 2 bases and J shed 4 bases, with 15 bases lying between them. This CDR3 spans 16 amino acids. Germline V gene sequence: CDR1 SNHLY, CDR2 FYNNEI. The CDR3 coding sequence is TGTGCCAGCAGTGAAAGTCCGACAGGAAGGAATCAGCCCCAGCATTTT. Its protein product is CASSESPTGRNQPQHF.

The V call is TRBV9, the J call TRBJ2-7; the match to TRBD2 covers 13 bases. With 0 bases clipped from V and 2 bases from J, the junction kept 5 bases outside the gene matches. CDR1 is SGDLS, CDR2 YYNGEE, per germline. The CDR3 extends over 17 amino acids. In DNA, the CDR3 is TGTGCCAGCAGCGTAGCTGCGGGACTAGCGGGAACCTACGAGCAGTACTTC. Its protein product is CASSVAAGLAGTYEQYF.

CDR3 residues: CASSPDRGNGFRQYF. CDR3 in DNA: TGTGCCAGCTCACCGGACAGGGGTAATGGATTCCGGCAGTACTTC. The V and J genes are TRBV18 and TRBJ2-7; the match to TRBD1 covers 9 bases. Germline CDR1 KGHSH, CDR2 LQKENI. The V gene end was trimmed by 3 bases and the J gene end by 9 bases; junction bases not matched to a gene: 12. CDR3 length: 15 amino acids.